This T cell receptor (beta chain) was retrieved from a study of CD8+ T cells in alopecia areata (dated by TCRdb to about 2018). For context, the study as a whole: Treated patients were enrolled in an open-label pilot trial of oral tofacitinib at 5 to 10 mg twice daily for moderate-to-severe alopecia areata. High-throughput TCRbeta sequencing was used to examine T cell clonal expansion in alopecia areata in both the C3H/HeJ mouse model and human patients. Scalp clonality was compared across normal scalp (n=4), patchy alopecia areata scalp (n=8), and alopecia totalis/universalis scalp (n=8). Tofacitinib-treated patients had biopsies at baseline and at 4 and 24 weeks of treatment, with a later scalp biopsy in several patients. TCRbeta CDR3 regions were amplified by immunoSEQ multiplex PCR using 35 Vbeta forward and 13 Jbeta reverse primers. Patients received tofacitinib for 6 to 18 months and were then followed off drug for 6 months to check for delayed response and recurrence. RNA was obtained with the PAXgene miRNA kit for fixed scalp, the miRNeasy kit for PBMCs, and the RNeasy kit for mouse skin. On the human side, TCRbeta sequencing was run on scalp tissue and on sorted CD4+ and CD8+ peripheral blood T cells from healthy controls and from alopecia areata patients with either patchy or totalis/universalis disease.

Overall study outcomes, separate from this receptor: TCR sequences shared between patients were less clear than in mice, possibly partly because of HLA diversity in the patient population. Lesional scalp, especially in alopecia totalis/universalis, showed higher clonality and more expanded CD8+ clones than normal scalp, suggesting antigenic drive. Unlike mouse skin, where gammadelta T cells dominate, normal human skin contains resident alphabeta T cells that get sequenced too, which complicates analysis of the scalp TCR repertoire.

The library was produced with the immunoSEQ multiplex PCR assay. RNA was extracted from all samples and reverse transcribed into cDNA as template for TCR sequencing. First-strand cDNA was synthesized using SuperScript III with a 2:1 mix of oligo-dT and random hexamers. A synthetic immune receptor repertoire was used to gauge amplification bias, and whatever bias remained was removed computationally. In the paper's pipeline: Raw reads were preprocessed to remove errors, and CDR3 was defined by IMGT conventions from the conserved cysteine to phenylalanine. Clonality was computed by normalizing Shannon entropy by log2 of the number of productive unique TCRs and subtracting the result from 1. Whether scalp clones were CD4 or CD8 was inferred by matching scalp TCRbeta sequences against CD4 and CD8 repertoires sorted from blood. The table was pulled from immuneACCESS by TCRdb, which kept in-frame rearrangements only. Such tables lose some clones; where checked, under half of the loss comes from unresolved V genes, and the rest has no known cause. V and J calls and clone size are those listed in that table; D and trimming were worked out from the DNA. For this sample the table gives under 250,000 clones, of which 50% to 60% were detected only once. The leading ten clones occupy over 0.4% of the sample.

Taken from cysteine to phenylalanine, the CDR3 has 13 residues. Solely the CDR3 DNA is kept, with 39 bases framed from the first base. Trimming at the junction amounts to 5 bases on V and 1 base on J, and the germline ends lie 9 bases apart. As encoded in the germline V gene, CDR1 is ENHRY while CDR2 is SYGVKD. The meaning of the sample's time point label: baseline before oral tofacitinib. Peripheral blood and lesional scalp punch biopsies were obtained from patients with alopecia areata. PBMCs were isolated by density centrifugation and stained for CD3, CD4 and CD8, after which CD4+ and CD8+ T cells were sorted on a FACSAria. This clone was detected only once. Its antigen remains undetermined. No much larger clone is present one base from it, and per-base qualities are unavailable.

The TCR originated in a human donor with alopecia areata. In this chain, TRBV10-3 is recombined with TRBJ2-7, with no confident D gene call. The starting material was CD4+ T cells sorted from blood, obtained at week 0. At the DNA level, the sequence is TGTGCCATCAGTTTAAAGGAGTCCTACGAGCAGTACTTC. The resulting protein is CAISLKESYEQYF.